One and the same sample provided the 28 T cell receptor beta chains below, sequenced in a study of regulatory T cells in long-lasting Graves disease (dated by TCRdb to 2020 to 2023). The time point label, read with the paper, signifies: newly diagnosed GD, antithyroid drugs for less than 3 months. RNA was extracted from PBMCs in TRIzol for both TCR sequencing and RNA sequencing. Receptor amplification or capture employed multiplex PCR. The sample was run on an Illumina HiSeq 4000. To build TCR beta libraries, CDR3 regions were amplified by Arm-PCR using iRepertoire HTBI primers. TCRdb reprocessing: public reads trimmed at Q25 with fastp, clones called with MiXCR, in-frame beta chains kept. A single entry per CDR3 protein holds the most common genes and DNA from its merged rows. The sample contains around 500,000 distinct CDR3 sequences, roughly 13% of them found a single time. 10% of the sample is held by the ten biggest clonotypes.

These data were also filed under a second study, of T cells in Graves' hyperthyroidism and ophthalmopathy.

Material: peripheral blood mononuclear cells (PBMCs), obtained at new diagnosis, from a patient treated with antithyroid drugs. The receptors stem from a man aged 30 to 45 with Graves disease. Donor details come from another sample of the same person, matched by shared clones.

This clonotype was observed at least ten times. V and J are TRBV6-1 and TRBJ1-1, with 8 nucleotides matching TRBD1. In germline, CDR1 is MNHNS, CDR2 SASEGT. The CDR3 totals 15 residues. J was trimmed by 5 bases and V by 5 bases; bases with no gene match: 10. The CDR3 here is CASSTGRTGLTEAFF. For the CDR3, the DNA is TGTGCCAGCAGTACCGGGCGGACAGGGCTAACTGAAGCTTTCTTT.

This clonotype has at least ten counts. Relative to the germline gene, one junction end is altered; a read error may explain this. J is TRBJ2-3 and V is TRBV7-3, with D perhaps TRBD1 (5 bases). Germline CDR1 reads SGHTA; CDR2 reads FQGTGA. CDR3 length: 16 amino acids. The CDR3 spells CASSLTDRRPTDTQYF. DNA of the CDR3: TGTGCCAGCAGCCTAACTGACAGACGCCCCACAGATACGCAGTATTTT. The full variable domain, rest sourced from reference TRBV7-3 and TRBJ2-3, is GAGVSQTPSNKVTEKGKYVELRCDPISGHTALYWYRQSLGQGPEFLIYFQGTGAADDSGLPNDRFFAVRPEGSVSTLKIQRTERGDSAVYLCASSLTDRRPTDTQYFGPGTRLTVL.

This clonotype was recorded many times. The genes are TRBV11-2 and TRBJ2-5; 7 bases fit TRBD2. V lost 5 bases to trimming and J lost 5 bases; unmatched junction nucleotides: 8. This CDR3 is 14 amino acids long. Germline V gives CDR1 SGHAT, CDR2 FQNNGV. Here the CDR3 reads CASSPGTIGETQYF. The CDR3 bases are TGTGCCAGCAGCCCCGGGACTATCGGCGAGACCCAGTACTTC.

The rearrangement uses TRBV4-2 and TRBJ2-7; no clear D. From germline, CDR1 is LGHNA and CDR2 YNFKEQ. V was trimmed by 0 bases and J by 2 bases, leaving 17 bases between them. The CDR3 covers 17 residues. CDR3 DNA: TGTGCCAGCAGCCAAGAGCCCGCTAGTCCCCCACCCTACGAGCAGTACTTC. Protein: CASSQEPASPPPYEQYF.

Ten or more counts support this clonotype. The V call is TRBV29-1, the J call TRBJ1-1, with D possibly being TRBD1 (6 bases). The length of the CDR3 is 13 residues. Germline V gene lookup returns CDR1 SQVTM and CDR2 ANQGSEA. Deletions cut 7 bases from V and 6 bases from J, with 18 bases between. DNA for the CDR3: TGCAGCGGGGTCCACACAGGGCACCCTGAAGCTTTCTTT. Translating gives CSGVHTGHPEAFF.

For this clonotype: Being one base from a much bigger clone, this may be a read error. The V gene is TRBV20-1, the J gene TRBJ1-1; D uncertain. CDR3 length: 13 amino acids. Germline V gene data show CDR1 as DFQATT and CDR2 as SNEGSKA (reference sequence). Deletions cut 6 bases from V and 1 base from J, with 12 bases between. The CDR3: CSAPHAGNTEAFF. The CDR3 DNA is TGCAGTGCCCCCCACGCAGGGAACACTGAAGCTTTCTTT.

The chain combines TRBV3-1 with TRBJ2-4, with 8 bases identical to TRBD1. Trimming cost V 1 base and J 6 bases; bases outside gene matches: 2. Germline V lookup: CDR1 LGHDT, CDR2 YNNKEL (reference sequence). The CDR3 spans 14 residues. The CDR3 sequence is CASSQAGGGNIQYF. CDR3 bases: TGTGCCAGCAGCCAAGCAGGGGGCGGAAACATTCAGTACTTC.

This clonotype was detected ten times or more. The V call is TRBV5-5, the J call TRBJ2-5; D perhaps matches TRBD1 (6 bases). Germline V gene lookup returns CDR1 SGHKS and CDR2 YYEKEE (reference sequence). The germline V and J ends were trimmed by 4 bases and 1 base, with 17 bases remaining between them. The CDR3 has 16 residues. CDR3 in DNA: TGTGCCAGCAGCGAGATTATGACAGGCCTCCAAGAGACCCAGTACTTC. It translates to CASSEIMTGLQETQYF. The entire variable domain, with the rest obtained from reference TRBV5-5 and TRBJ2-5, is as follows: DAGVTQSPTHLIKTRGQQVTLRCSPISGHKSVSWYQQVLGQGPQFIFQYYEKEERGRGNFPDRFSARQFPNYSSELNVNALLLGDSALYLCASSEIMTGLQETQYFGPGTRLLVL.

This clonotype was detected many times. The chain recombines TRBV29-1 with TRBJ2-3; D remains ambiguous. Germline V gene lookup returns CDR1 SQVTM and CDR2 ANQGSEA. The V end lost 3 bases, the J end lost 3 bases, and 10 bases lay between the germline ends. This CDR3 is built from 13 residues. CDR3 region: CSVDVGRTDTQYF. For the CDR3, the DNA is TGCAGCGTTGACGTCGGGCGAACAGATACGCAGTATTTT.

This clonotype was counted between two and nine times. The J gene is TRBJ2-1, the V gene TRBV29-1; 10 bases align to TRBD2. After removal of 6 bases from V and 6 bases from J, the junction contained 14 bases not matched to a gene. Per germline, CDR1 SQVTM and CDR2 ANQGSEA. The CDR3 is 16 residues long. The CDR3: CSVAGLAEKSSNEQFF. The CDR3 coding sequence is TGCAGCGTGGCCGGACTAGCGGAAAAAAGTTCCAATGAGCAGTTCTTC.

This clonotype was picked up a small number of times. The CDR3 sequence: CAWSVPREEGVVAETQYF. CDR3 coding DNA: TGTGCCTGGAGTGTACCTCGGGAGGAGGGAGTAGTAGCTGAGACCCAGTACTTC. The chain recombines TRBV30 with TRBJ2-5, with TRBD2 matching 7 bases. Germline assignment: CDR1 GTSNPN and CDR2 SVGIG (reference sequence). Losses at the gene ends were 0 bases for V and 5 bases for J; bases not matched to a gene: 18. CDR3 length: 18 residues.

This clonotype occurred a few times. The chain employs TRBV12-3 or TRBV12-4 and TRBJ2-1, with D uncertain. TRBJ2-5 matches the DNA end more closely, so the J call is doubtful. The CDR3 sequence is 14 residues long. Here the CDR3 reads CASSFGLWGETQYF. In DNA form, the CDR3 reads TGTGCCAGCAGTTTCGGGTTATGGGGAGAGACCCAGTACTTC.

About this clonotype: A far larger clone is one nucleotide away, so this likely arose from a read error. This chain links TRBV27 with TRBJ2-7, with 11 bases identical to TRBD2. CDR1 is MNHEY and CDR2 is SMNVEV in the germline V gene (reference sequence). V lost 6 bases, J lost 7 bases, and 14 bases stayed unmatched. The CDR3 is 16 amino acids. In DNA, the CDR3 is TGTGCCAGCAGCTCCATCCGGACTAGCGGGTACAATGAGCAGTACTTC. This gives the protein CASSSIRTSGYNEQYF.

The chain employs TRBV29-1 and TRBJ1-2, with 10 nucleotides matching TRBD1. The germline CDR1 and CDR2 sequences are SQVTM and ANQGSEA. The CDR3 is made up of 15 amino acids. V lost 6 bases to trimming and J lost 4 bases; unmatched junction nucleotides: 11. In nucleotides, the CDR3 is TGCAGCGTCGATGGACAGGGGGTCGGCGGCTATGGCTACACCTTC. This encodes CSVDGQGVGGYGYTF.

The sample holds many counts of this clonotype. The V call is TRBV7-9, the J call TRBJ1-1; D remains ambiguous. Trimming took off 7 bases at V and 1 base at J, with 13 bases between the two ends. This CDR3 has 14 amino acids. CDR1 SEHNR and CDR2 FQNEAQ come from the germline V gene (reference sequence). The CDR3 DNA reads TGTGCCAGCATCGTGGAGGGCTGGAACACTGAAGCTTTCTTT. Protein sequence: CASIVEGWNTEAFF.

The table lists this clonotype with many counts. This chain uses TRBV27 with TRBJ2-1; the match to TRBD2 covers 12 bases. V gave up 3 bases and J gave up 4 bases; unmatched junction bases: 4. The V gene's germline CDR1 is MNHEY and CDR2 SMNVEV (reference sequence). This CDR3 is built from 16 residues. The CDR3 DNA reads as TGTGCCAGCAGTTTGGGGACTAGCGGGTTGTACAATGAGCAGTTCTTC. It specifies CASSLGTSGLYNEQFF.

This clonotype showed up just a few times. V gene TRBV24-1 combines with J gene TRBJ2-2; D not resolved. This CDR3 region has 12 residues. Trimming took off 10 bases at V and 1 base at J, with 6 bases between the two ends. CDR1 and CDR2 (germline): KGHDR, SFDVKD. The CDR3 spells CATQQNTGELFF. The DNA for the CDR3 is TGTGCCACGCAACAGAACACCGGGGAGCTGTTTTTT.

At least ten counts were recorded for this clonotype. CDR3 bases: TGTGCCAGCAGTGTGGGACAGGCCACTGCTTTCTTT. Amino acids: CASSVGQATAFF. The chain has TRBV12-3 or TRBV12-4 and TRBJ1-1; 8 bases map to TRBD1. V was pared by 5 bases and J by 11 bases, with 7 bases of the junction left unmatched. This CDR3 has 12 residues.

This clonotype was seen more than once but under ten times. The chain carries TRBV19 and TRBJ2-7; perhaps TRBD2 as D (6 bases). Germline CDR1 and CDR2: LNHDA and SQIVND (reference sequence). V was trimmed by 0 bases and J by 1 base, leaving 7 bases between them. The CDR3 totals 14 residues. The CDR3 region is CASSIDGRSYEQYF. CDR3 coding DNA: TGTGCCAGTAGTATAGACGGGAGATCCTACGAGCAGTACTTC.

This clonotype was observed at least ten times. V gene TRBV5-1 combines with J gene TRBJ1-5; 7 bases match TRBD1. Germline-derived CDR1 and CDR2 are SGHRS and YFSETQ. There are 17 residues in the CDR3. V dropped 0 bases and J dropped 7; count of bases not matched to a gene: 13. In DNA form, the CDR3 reads TGCGCCAGCAGCTTGGGTCCGCCACAGGGGTTGAAGCAGCCCCAGCATTTT. It yields the protein CASSLGPPQGLKQPQHF.

The chain recombines TRBV7-9 with TRBJ2-7; 7 nucleotides line up with TRBD2. Germline V gene lookup returns CDR1 SEHNR and CDR2 FQNEAQ (reference sequence). J was trimmed by 7 bases and V by 6 bases; bases with no gene match: 21. The CDR3 covers 17 residues. CDR3 region: CASSADRGEPINNEQYF. In nucleotides, the CDR3 is TGTGCCAGCAGTGCCGACCGGGGGGAGCCGATTAACAATGAGCAGTACTTC. Variable domain in full (rest from reference TRBV7-9 and TRBJ2-7): DTGVSQNPRHKITKRGQNVTFRCDPISEHNRLYWYRQTLGQGPEFLTYFQNEAQLEKSRLLSDRFSAERPKGSFSTLEIQRTEQGDSAMYLCASSADRGEPINNEQYFGPGTRLTVT.

The chain couples TRBV29-1 to TRBJ1-3; 9 bases match TRBD1. This CDR3 is built from 16 residues. From germline, CDR1 is SQVTM and CDR2 ANQGSEA. The junction had 9 bases not matched to a gene; V was cut back by 4 bases and J by 2 bases. CDR3 sequence reads: CSVVGSRTGAGNTIYF. DNA of the CDR3: TGCAGCGTTGTCGGGAGTAGGACAGGGGCTGGAAACACCATATATTTT.

This clonotype was seen just once. This clone may be a read error of a much larger clone one base away. The rearrangement uses TRBV5-1 and TRBJ2-1; maybe TRBD1 (6 bases). Germline CDR1 is SGHRS and CDR2 is YFSETQ. The ends were cut back, 4 bases at V and 0 bases at J, with 11 bases in the middle. The CDR3 consists of 15 residues. The CDR3 sequence is CASSRIGGSYNEQFF. The CDR3 DNA follows: TGCGCCAGCAGCCGGATAGGGGGCTCCTACAATGAGCAGTTCTTC.

This clonotype was observed at least ten times. The rearrangement links TRBV7-8 to TRBJ2-1; 8 bases line up with TRBD2. Trimming cost V 5 bases and J 7 bases; bases outside gene matches: 16. Germline V lookup: CDR1 SGHVS, CDR2 FQNEAQ. The CDR3 is made up of 17 amino acids. CDR3 region: CASSPSGGSGKGNEQFF. Here the CDR3 DNA reads TGTGCCAGCAGCCCTAGCGGTGGTAGCGGGAAGGGTAATGAGCAGTTCTTC.

The sample holds many counts of this clonotype. The J gene is TRBJ1-4, the V gene TRBV5-1; D unclear. Germline CDR1 is SGHRS and CDR2 is YFSETQ. The CDR3 spans 17 residues. The ends were cut back, 0 bases at V and 0 bases at J, with 12 bases in the middle. The CDR3 sequence: CASSLASSIATNEKLFF. DNA of the CDR3: TGCGCCAGCAGCTTGGCCAGTTCAATCGCAACTAATGAAAAACTGTTTTTT.

This clonotype was detected many times. The chain recombines TRBV6-1 with TRBJ2-7; no clear D. V was cut by 3 bases and J by 1 base, with 19 bases left in between. The germline gives CDR1 MNHNS, CDR2 SASEGT. This CDR3 comprises 17 residues. The CDR3 DNA sequence: TGTGCCAGCAGTGATGAGCTTAGACGGGCCGGGTCCTACGAGCAGTACTTC. Encoded protein: CASSDELRRAGSYEQYF.

Ten or more counts support this clonotype. The DNA for the CDR3 is TGCAGTGCTAGAACGGGACAGGGGTATCAGCCCCAGCATTTT. Amino acid sequence: CSARTGQGYQPQHF. J is TRBJ1-5 and V is TRBV20-1, with TRBD1 matching over 10 bases. The CDR3 spans 14 residues. CDR1 is DFQATT and CDR2 is SNEGSKA in the germline V gene (reference sequence). V shed 2 bases and J 5 bases; nucleotides not matched to a gene: 3.

Ten or more counts support this clonotype. This chain connects TRBV6-9 to TRBJ1-1; no firm D call. Per germline, CDR1 MNHGY and CDR2 SVAAGI. The CDR3 consists of 16 residues. The V end was cut by 3 bases, the J end by 1 base, with 15 bases between. DNA for the CDR3: TGTGCCAGCAGTTACTCTATGCGACCGTCGAACACTGAAGCTTTCTTT. Protein sequence: CASSYSMRPSNTEAFF.